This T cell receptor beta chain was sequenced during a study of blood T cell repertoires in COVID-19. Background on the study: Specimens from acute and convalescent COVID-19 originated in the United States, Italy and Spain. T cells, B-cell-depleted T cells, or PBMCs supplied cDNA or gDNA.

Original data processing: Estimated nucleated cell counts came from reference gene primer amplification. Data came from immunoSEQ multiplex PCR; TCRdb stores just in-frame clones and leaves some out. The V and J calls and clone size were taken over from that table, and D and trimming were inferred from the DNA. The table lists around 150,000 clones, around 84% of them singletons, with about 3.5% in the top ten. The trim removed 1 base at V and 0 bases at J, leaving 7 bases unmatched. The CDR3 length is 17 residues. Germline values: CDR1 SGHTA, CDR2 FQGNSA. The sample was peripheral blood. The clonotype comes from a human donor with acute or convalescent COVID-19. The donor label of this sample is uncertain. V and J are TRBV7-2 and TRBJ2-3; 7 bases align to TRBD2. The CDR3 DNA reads TGTGCCAGCAGCTTAGTTGGAGGCGGGGGAAGCACAGATACGCAGTATTTT. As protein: CASSLVGGGGSTDTQYF.